One and the same sample provided the 23 T cell receptor beta chains below, sequenced in a study of cytomegalovirus exposure and HLA in healthy donors. PCR used 60 Vbeta primers and 13 Jbeta primers. Here immunoSEQ multiplex PCR was the method, and the copy in TCRdb shows in-frame clones only, minus some. The sample shows about 190,000 clones, approximately 80% of them seen only once. The sample was PBMCs. The receptors shown here come from a male donor in good health and CMV-seronegative.

This clone occurred a few times. J is TRBJ1-5 and V is TRBV7-3, with a tentative D call TRBD1 (6 bases). There are 15 residues in the CDR3. Between the trimmed V and J ends, which lost 0 bases and 1 base, there was a span of 7 bases. Germline V gene lookup returns CDR1 SGHTA and CDR2 FQGTGA. Here the CDR3 reads CASSLTGGSNQPQHF. The CDR3 nucleotides are TGTGCCAGCAGCTTAACAGGGGGAAGCAATCAGCCCCAGCATTTT.

This rearrangement joins TRBV2 to TRBJ2-1; 9 bases agree with TRBD2. Germline loops: CDR1 SNHLY, CDR2 FYNNEI. The CDR3 is 20 amino acids. V lost 2 bases, J lost 0 bases, and 14 bases stayed unmatched. CDR3 residues: CASSEPRRAGGSSSYNEQFF. The CDR3 region has the DNA TGTGCCAGCAGTGAACCCCGGAGAGCGGGAGGTTCAAGCTCCTACAATGAGCAGTTCTTC.

The V and J genes are TRBV7-8 and TRBJ2-3, with 9 bases fitting TRBD2. CDR1 SGHVS and CDR2 FQNEAQ come from the germline V gene. V lost 5 bases to trimming and J lost 6 bases; unmatched junction nucleotides: 18. The CDR3 loop spans 18 amino acids. CDR3 bases: TGTGCCAGCAGCAACAAAATTCTAGCGGGGCCGATACCCGATACGCAGTATTTT. This codes for CASSNKILAGPIPDTQYF.

This rearrangement joins TRBV27 to TRBJ2-7; TRBD2 is a possible D gene (5 bases). Germline V gene data show CDR1 as MNHEY and CDR2 as SMNVEV (reference sequence). Between the trimmed V and J ends, which lost 2 bases and 3 bases, there was a span of 11 bases. The length of the CDR3 is 14 residues. This CDR3 is CASSLVGVYYEQYF. The CDR3 DNA reads as TGTGCCAGCAGTTTAGTCGGGGTTTACTACGAGCAGTACTTC.

The chain has TRBV6-6 and TRBJ1-5; D is unclear. Trimming stripped 8 bases from V and 4 bases from J, with 12 bases between. Germline V gene lookup returns CDR1 MNHNY and CDR2 SVGAGI (reference sequence). The CDR3 contains 13 residues. This chain's CDR3 is CASALGGNQPQHF. Here the CDR3 DNA reads TGTGCCAGCGCCCTTGGAGGGAATCAGCCCCAGCATTTT.

This clone came up once. The chain links TRBV27 to TRBJ1-2; tentatively, D is TRBD1 (5 bases). Germline CDR1 reads MNHEY; CDR2 reads SMNVEV (reference sequence). The length of the CDR3 is 16 residues. Deletions cut 0 bases from V and 5 bases from J, with 16 bases between. DNA for the CDR3: TGTGCCAGCAGTTTATCCCCGACAAGGACACGGTATGGCTACACCTTC. It yields the protein CASSLSPTRTRYGYTF.

The J gene is TRBJ2-7, the V gene TRBV6-5; TRBD2 might be the D (6 bases). The CDR3 contains 16 residues. The V end lost 3 bases, the J end lost 6 bases, and 21 bases lay between the germline ends. Germline values: CDR1 MNHEY, CDR2 SVGAGI. The CDR3 DNA sequence: TGTGCCAGCAGTTATATAGGGGCCAAACTTAGCGGCGAGCAGTACTTC. It translates to CASSYIGAKLSGEQYF.

This rearrangement joins TRBV30 to TRBJ1-6; D remains ambiguous. The CDR3 spans 13 residues. The V end lost 0 bases, the J end lost 7 bases, and 7 bases lay between the germline ends. The germline CDR1 and CDR2 sequences are GTSNPN and SVGIG (reference sequence). In DNA form, the CDR3 reads TGTGCCTGGAGTGTAGACTGGAATTCACCCCTCCACTTT. This gives the protein CAWSVDWNSPLHF.

This chain links TRBV18 with TRBJ2-3; 7 nucleotides align to TRBD1. Trimming cost V 6 bases and J 1 base; bases outside gene matches: 4. The CDR3 covers 14 residues. In germline, CDR1 is KGHSH, CDR2 LQKENI. CDR3 amino acids: CASSFDRGTDTQYF. The CDR3 nucleotides are TGTGCCAGCTCCTTCGACAGGGGCACAGATACGCAGTATTTT.

The chain has TRBV19 and TRBJ1-1; 7 nucleotides line up with TRBD1. V lost 3 bases to trimming and J lost 1 base; unmatched junction nucleotides: 5. The CDR3 has 15 residues. Germline V gene lookup returns CDR1 LNHDA and CDR2 SQIVND (reference sequence). The CDR3 bases are TGTGCCAGTAGTATGACAGGGAATAAGAACACTGAAGCTTTCTTT. Protein product: CASSMTGNKNTEAFF.

The rearrangement uses TRBV27 and TRBJ1-2; perhaps TRBD1 as D (6 bases). The V end lost 5 bases, the J end lost 2 bases, and 9 bases lay between the germline ends. The CDR3 extends over 13 amino acids. The germline CDR1 and CDR2 sequences are MNHEY and SMNVEV (reference sequence). In DNA, the CDR3 is TGTGCCAGCAGTATAGACAGGAACTATGGCTACACCTTC. Its translation is CASSIDRNYGYTF.

The chain recombines TRBV6-1 with TRBJ2-3; D gene ambiguous. This CDR3 region has 13 residues. V was trimmed by 2 bases and J by 9 bases, leaving 12 bases between them. CDR1 and CDR2 (germline): MNHNS, SASEGT. Here the CDR3 reads CASSEFHAQTQYF. CDR3 DNA: TGTGCCAGCAGTGAATTCCATGCACAAACGCAGTATTTT.

The chain is built from TRBV28 and TRBJ2-7; the D gene is possibly TRBD2 (6 bases). CDR1 and CDR2 (germline): MDHEN, SYDVKM. There are 15 residues in the CDR3. V was shortened by 3 bases and J by 0 bases, with 12 bases between the two germline ends. The CDR3 loop is CASSLKRAFSYEQYF. The CDR3 region has the DNA TGTGCCAGCAGTTTGAAGCGGGCCTTCTCCTACGAGCAGTACTTC. Using reference TRBV28 and TRBJ2-7 for the parts outside the CDR3, the full variable domain is DVKVTQSSRYLVKRTGEKVFLECVQDMDHENMFWYRQDPGLGLRLIYFSYDVKMKEKGDIPEGYSVSREKKERFSLILESASTNQTSMYLCASSLKRAFSYEQYFGPGTRLTVT.

This clone was counted only a few times. The chain joins TRBV28 to TRBJ1-4, with 11 bases that match TRBD1. CDR1 is MDHEN, CDR2 SYDVKM, per germline. The CDR3 covers 16 residues. J gave up 6 bases and V 2 bases, and 5 bases lay outside the gene matches. The CDR3 is CASSLRWGQGDEKLFF. The CDR3 DNA reads TGTGCCAGCAGTTTAAGGTGGGGACAGGGGGATGAAAAACTGTTTTTT.

CDR3 DNA sequence: TGTGCCAGCAGCCCCCTCAGGGTTGTCTACGAGCAGTACTTC. Residues: CASSPLRVVYEQYF. The gene calls are TRBV7-2 and TRBJ2-7; possible D gene TRBD1, 5 bases. Trimming took 5 bases from V and 3 from J, leaving 14 bases between them. Germline CDR1 is SGHTA and CDR2 is FQGNSA. There are 14 residues in the CDR3.

This clone was detected a few times. The chain joins TRBV18 to TRBJ1-6; D is unclear. The V and J ends lost 4 bases and 8 bases respectively, with 15 bases between them. Per germline, CDR1 KGHSH and CDR2 LQKENI. The CDR3 consists of 15 residues. The chain's CDR3 is CASSLRDELYSPLHF. The CDR3 nucleotides are TGTGCCAGCTCACTCCGGGATGAACTTTATTCACCCCTCCACTTT.

This clone has more than one count but fewer than ten. The V gene is TRBV4-1, the J gene TRBJ2-1, with 9 bases that match TRBD1. Germline V CDR1 and CDR2: MGHRA, YSYEKL. CDR3 length: 19 amino acids. V was clipped by 0 bases and J by 1 base; unmatched bases: 10. This CDR3 reads CASSQEGTGTHLSYNEQFF. CDR3 sequence (DNA): TGCGCCAGCAGCCAAGAGGGGACAGGGACCCACCTTTCCTACAATGAGCAGTTCTTC.

V and J are TRBV9 and TRBJ2-5; the D gene is possibly TRBD2 (6 bases). Matching the DNA end better, TRBJ2-7 makes the J call doubtful. The length of the CDR3 is 14 residues. CDR1 and CDR2 (germline): SGDLS, YYNGEE. This CDR3 reads CASSPQGGWAEQYF. In nucleotides, the CDR3 is TGTGCCAGCAGCCCCCAGGGAGGATGGGCCGAGCAGTACTTC.

The J gene is TRBJ2-3, the V gene TRBV29-1, with TRBD2 matching 8 bases. This CDR3 spans 14 amino acids. Germline CDR1 SQVTM, CDR2 ANQGSEA. After removal of 7 bases from V and 11 bases from J, the junction contained 17 bases not matched to a gene. The CDR3 nucleotides read TGCAGCGGAAGCCGGGAGGGAGGGAACGAGATGCAGTATTTT. It encodes CSGSREGGNEMQYF.

The chain combines TRBV6-5 with TRBJ2-7; 7 bases fit TRBD1. The V gene end was trimmed by 5 bases and the J gene end by 3 bases; junction bases not matched to a gene: 7. This CDR3 contains 14 residues. The germline gives CDR1 MNHEY, CDR2 SVGAGI. CDR3 amino acids: CASSQGQVHYEQYF. CDR3 DNA: TGTGCCAGCAGTCAAGGACAGGTGCACTACGAGCAGTACTTC.

This chain links TRBV18 with TRBJ2-7; D is perhaps TRBD1 (5 bases). Germline CDR1 is KGHSH and CDR2 is LQKENI. Trimming took 4 bases from V and 1 from J, leaving 11 bases between them. The CDR3 totals 14 residues. The CDR3 DNA sequence: TGTGCCAGCTCACGGGGCGGCAGATCCTACGAGCAGTACTTC. It translates to CASSRGGRSYEQYF.

The genes are TRBV9 and TRBJ1-3; no clear D gene. Deletions cut 3 bases from V and 0 bases from J, with 10 bases between. The CDR3 is 15 amino acids. The germline gives CDR1 SGDLS, CDR2 YYNGEE. CDR3 in DNA: TGTGCCAGCAGCGAAGACAACAGCTCTGGAAACACCATATATTTT. Translating it yields CASSEDNSSGNTIYF. Full variable domain (rest looked up from reference TRBV9 and TRBJ1-3): DSGVTQTPKHLITATGQRVTLRCSPRSGDLSVYWYQQSLDQGLQFLIQYYNGEERAKGNILERFSAQQFPDLHSELNLSSLELGDSALYFCASSEDNSSGNTIYFGEGSWLTVV.

The table lists this clone with a few counts. DNA of the CDR3: TGCGCCAGCAGCTGGACAGGGGAAGGAGGCGGCTACACCTTC. It specifies CASSWTGEGGGYTF. The rearrangement joins TRBV5-1 to TRBJ1-2; the match to TRBD1 covers 9 bases. The junction had 8 bases not matched to a gene; V was cut back by 3 bases and J by 8 bases. This CDR3 region has 14 residues. Germline V lookup: CDR1 SGHRS, CDR2 YFSETQ.